This T cell receptor (beta chain) stems from a study of T cell clones after liver transplantation (dated by TCRdb to between 2019 and 2020). General notes on the study: The samples were obtained from ITN030ST, a randomized trial that attempted immunosuppression withdrawal within 2 years after liver transplantation. Donor-reactive T cell clones were identified by TCRbeta sequencing after a pre-transplant mixed lymphocyte reaction and then tracked in post-transplant blood. As an antigen-independent comparator for donor-reactive sequences, third party-reactive TCRbeta sequences were also identified from pre-transplant MLRs. Three of the eight recipients were HCV-positive; the others were transplanted for non-autoimmune, non-viral indications. Until randomization at 12-24 months post-transplant, subjects were given standard immunosuppression, with no induction therapy. Tolerance was defined as complete immunosuppression withdrawal for at least one year with no rise in liver enzymes beyond twice the upper limit of normal. Blood samples were taken pre-transplant, pre-randomization before withdrawal, and post-randomization after full withdrawal or failed withdrawal. The studied cohort comprised 8 liver transplant recipients, 3 classified as tolerant and 5 as non-tolerant. General study outcomes and caveats: Once repertoire turnover was taken into account, donor-reactive detection showed a significant reduction for CD4 in 7 of 8 subjects and for CD8 in 8 of 8. Low numbers of available donor cells limited the measurable donor-reactive repertoire in a couple of subjects. In 5 of 8 subjects, regardless of tolerance or HCV status, circulating donor-reactive CD4 TCRbeta sequences dropped significantly post-transplant. The conclusions were preliminary, being limited by small, heterogeneous patient numbers and by non-standardized post-transplant time points. Donor-reactive sequences declined more than third party-reactive ones, suggesting partial antigen-specific deletion unrelated to withdrawal success. Since no allograft tissue specimens were available, donor-reactive T cells may have migrated into the graft instead of being deleted.

Comments on this clone: Its antigen has not been determined. No per-base quality is available; no much larger clone lies one base away.

Trimming costs V 8 bases and J 2 bases, and their ends lie 8 bases apart. From cysteine to phenylalanine, the CDR3 is 12 amino acids long. Only the CDR3 region is kept as DNA, spanning 36 bases read in frame from base 1. CDR1 and CDR2 are drawn from the germline V gene: ENHRY, SYGVKD. Unstimulated PBMCs, after thawing, were stained for CD3, CD4 and CD8 and then FACS-sorted into CD3+CD4+ and CD3+CD8+ populations. All 8 studied subjects were randomized to withdrawal of immunosuppression. Genomic DNA was isolated with the Qiagen DNeasy Blood and Tissue Kit. Using immunoSEQ, frozen genomic DNA was subjected to high-throughput TCRbeta CDR3 sequencing, a process that included PCR amplification, mapping, bias correction and internal controls. The source study handled its data this way. Only productive rearrangements were retained, and each unique TCRbeta sequence was defined by its CDR3 nucleotide sequence together with its V and J gene. For a sequence to be called donor-reactive, it needed a frequency of at least 0.01% and at least 5-fold expansion in CFSE-low cells compared with unstimulated pre-transplant cells. To ensure at least 90% detection power, minimum frequency thresholds were set for each subject based on that subject's lowest-template unstimulated sample. Jensen-Shannon divergence between the top 1000 TCRbeta sequences after and before transplant was used to measure repertoire turnover. Changes in detection of donor-reactive sequences were assessed with two-sided Fisher's exact tests. Here the immuneACCESS table is served through TCRdb, limited to in-frame sequences with V and J called. Missing clones are a known gap in these copies; in checked studies unresolved V genes cover under half, and the rest lacks a known reason. The DNA was the basis for D and trimming; V, J and clone size are from that table. The sample table holds tens of thousands of clones, of which roughly 70% were seen once. Of the sample, around 9.1% is held by the ten largest clones.

The sequence was obtained from a human patient who received a liver transplant. After a transplant, certain T cells may trace back to the graft donor. Material: CD4+ T cells from blood, obtained at the 22-month timepoint. The V gene is TRBV10-3 and the J gene is TRBJ2-3, and possibly TRBD1, on 6 matching bases. The DNA sequence is as follows: TGTGCCATCTGGGACAACACAGATACGCAGTATTTT. This translates into CAIWDNTDTQYF.